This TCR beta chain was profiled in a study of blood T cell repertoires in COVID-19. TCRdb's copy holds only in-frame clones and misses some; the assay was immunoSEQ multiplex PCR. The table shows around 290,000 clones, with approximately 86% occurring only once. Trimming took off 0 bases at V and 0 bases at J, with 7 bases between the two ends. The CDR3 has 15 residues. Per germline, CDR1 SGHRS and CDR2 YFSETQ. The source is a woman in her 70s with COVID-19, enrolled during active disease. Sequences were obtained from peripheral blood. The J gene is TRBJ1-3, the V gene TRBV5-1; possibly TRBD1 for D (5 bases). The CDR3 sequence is CASSLEGNSGNTIYF. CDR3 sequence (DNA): TGCGCCAGCAGCTTGGAGGGGAACTCTGGAAACACCATATATTTT.